Shown below are 24 T cell receptor beta chains from a single sample sequenced in a study of glioma-infiltrating T cells. Amplification of TCR alpha and beta CDR3 regions from RNA used iRepertoire nested multiplex PCR. TCRdb itself ran the multiplex PCR reads through MiXCR, one entry per CDR3 protein. The sample has about 140,000 distinct CDR3 sequences; about two fifths are singletons. The sequenced sample was glioma tissue, nonneoplastic brain tissue, or PBMCs (not recorded which). Receptor source: a human donor with low-grade glioma or glioblastoma, undergoing nonglioma brain surgery, or in good health (not recorded which).

The CDR3 sequence: CASSLLAGVQETQYF. As DNA, the CDR3 is TGTGCCAGCAGCTTACTAGCGGGGGTTCAAGAGACCCAGTACTTC. The chain employs TRBV7-9 and TRBJ2-5; 10 nucleotides align to TRBD2. The CDR3 covers 15 residues. V lost 2 bases, J lost 2 bases, and 2 bases stayed unmatched. Germline V gene data show CDR1 as SEHNR and CDR2 as FQNEAQ (reference sequence).

This clonotype was detected a few times. CDR3 in amino acids: CASSQPPGQGLNTEAFF. CDR3 sequence (DNA): TGTGCCAGCAGCCAACCCCCGGGACAGGGGTTGAACACTGAAGCTTTCTTT. The chain links TRBV4-2 to TRBJ1-1, with TRBD1 matching over 10 bases. The length of the CDR3 is 17 residues. V shed 2 bases, J shed 0 bases, and the junction held 6 bases outside the gene matches. Germline lookup yields CDR1 LGHNA and CDR2 YNFKEQ.

The V and J genes are TRBV6-5 and TRBJ2-2; D gene uncertain. From germline, CDR1 is MNHEY and CDR2 SVGAGI. The CDR3 extends over 13 amino acids. With 1 base removed from V and 3 bases from J, the gap between germline ends came to 3 bases. This CDR3 reads CASSYLDTGELFF. The CDR3 region has the DNA TGTGCCAGCAGTTACTTGGACACCGGGGAGCTGTTTTTT.

A few counts support this clonotype. This chain connects TRBV6-2 or TRBV6-3 to TRBJ2-1; no clear D. The CDR3 length is 14 residues. Germline-derived CDR1 and CDR2 are MNHEY and SVGEGT. Trimming removed 5 bases from V and 11 bases from J, with 19 bases in between. CDR3 amino acids: CASSTPMPRWKQFF. Written as DNA, the CDR3 is TGTGCCAGCAGTACCCCGATGCCGCGGTGGAAGCAGTTCTTC.

A remark on this clonotype: Just one base apart from a much larger clone, this may be a read error. This chain uses TRBV27 with TRBJ1-1; the D is unclear. This CDR3 comprises 12 residues. The germline V gene has CDR1 MNHEY and CDR2 SMNVEV (reference sequence). V lost 7 bases and J lost 10, with 16 bases in between. CDR3 amino acids: CASMEGRGGAFF. DNA of the CDR3: TGTGCCAGCATGGAAGGGAGAGGAGGAGCTTTCTTT.

This clonotype was seen a few times. The chain couples TRBV10-3 to TRBJ2-1; 7 bases agree with TRBD1. Germline V CDR1 and CDR2: ENHRY, SYGVKD. CDR3 size: 15 residues. V shed 4 bases and J 9 bases; nucleotides not matched to a gene: 12. The CDR3 is CAISAREGARGEQFF. CDR3 nucleotides: TGTGCCATCAGTGCAAGAGAGGGGGCCCGAGGTGAGCAGTTCTTC.

This clonotype was counted only a few times. V is TRBV6-1 and J is TRBJ2-2, with 10 bases aligning to TRBD1. V was pared by 5 bases and J by 7 bases, with 10 bases of the junction left unmatched. The CDR3 sequence is 16 residues long. Germline V gives CDR1 MNHNS, CDR2 SASEGT. This CDR3 reads CASSSIGTGEDGELFF. The CDR3 nucleotides read TGTGCCAGCAGTTCAATCGGGACAGGGGAGGACGGGGAGCTGTTTTTT.

The chain has TRBV7-6 and TRBJ2-1, with TRBD2 matching 10 bases. The CDR3 contains 16 residues. Germline V CDR1 and CDR2: SGHVS, FNYEAQ. V shed 2 bases, J shed 7 bases, and the junction held 8 bases outside the gene matches. This CDR3 reads CASSLRTSGILNEQFF. The CDR3, as DNA: TGTGCCAGCAGCTTAAGAACTAGCGGGATTTTAAATGAGCAGTTCTTC.

This clonotype was detected only a few times. V usage is TRBV6-1 and J usage is TRBJ2-3; TRBD2 agrees at 9 bases. CDR1 and CDR2 (germline): MNHNS, SASEGT. Losses at the gene ends were 5 bases for V and 6 bases for J; bases not matched to a gene: 9. The CDR3 length is 15 residues. The CDR3 DNA is TGTGCCAGCAGTAGTAGCGGGAGTGGGTTTGATACGCAGTATTTT. Its protein is CASSSSGSGFDTQYF.

The table lists this clonotype with a few counts. This chain links TRBV28 with TRBJ1-1; D is perhaps TRBD1 (6 bases). Trimming removed 3 bases at V and 6 bases at J, with 14 bases between. The CDR3 runs 14 residues. Germline V lookup: CDR1 MDHEN, CDR2 SYDVKM. In nucleotides, the CDR3 is TGTGCCAGCAGTTTCGGTGACAGGTTGGCTGAAGCTTTCTTT. It encodes CASSFGDRLAEAFF.

The chain recombines TRBV4-2 with TRBJ2-1; TRBD2 matches 10 bases. The CDR3 has 16 amino acids. Per the germline V gene, CDR1 is LGHNA and CDR2 is YNFKEQ. V lost 1 base to trimming and J lost 2 bases; unmatched junction nucleotides: 2. CDR3 in DNA: TGTGCCAGCAGCCAAGCCGGGACTAGCGCCTACAATGAGCAGTTCTTC. It codes for CASSQAGTSAYNEQFF.

The chain has TRBV20-1 and TRBJ2-3; 12 nucleotides agree with TRBD2. The V gene end was trimmed by 0 bases and the J gene end by 7 bases; junction bases not matched to a gene: 5. The CDR3 totals 15 residues. Germline CDR1 reads DFQATT; CDR2 reads SNEGSKA (reference sequence). CDR3 sequence reads: CSARDLAGGQNTQYF. In nucleotides, the CDR3 is TGCAGTGCTAGAGACCTAGCGGGGGGGCAAAATACGCAGTATTTT.

The gene calls are TRBV6-1 and TRBJ2-3; no definite D call. This CDR3 spans 12 amino acids. Germline-derived CDR1 and CDR2 are MNHNS and SASEGT. V was cut by 5 bases and J by 2 bases, with 5 bases left in between. DNA of the CDR3: TGTGCCAGCAGTACCACCACAGATACGCAGTATTTT. As protein: CASSTTTDTQYF.

This clonotype was detected only once. The CDR3 sequence: CASSLDRISNQPQHF. The DNA of the CDR3 is TGTGCCAGCAGTTTAGACAGGATTAGCAATCAGCCCCAGCATTTT. The rearrangement uses TRBV12-3 or TRBV12-4 and TRBJ1-5, with D maybe TRBD1 (5 bases). CDR3 length: 15 amino acids. V dropped 1 base and J dropped 0 bases, with 7 bases sitting between them.

The V and J genes are TRBV29-1 and TRBJ2-3; 9 bases are shared with TRBD2. The CDR3 length is 15 residues. Germline CDR1 reads SQVTM; CDR2 reads ANQGSEA. With 2 bases clipped from V and 2 bases from J, the junction kept 5 bases outside the gene matches. This CDR3 reads CSVEPSGGPTDTQYF. In DNA, the CDR3 is TGCAGCGTTGAACCGAGCGGGGGGCCCACAGATACGCAGTATTTT.

The chain couples TRBV28 to TRBJ2-3, with D perhaps matching TRBD1 (6 bases). Germline CDR1 MDHEN, CDR2 SYDVKM. CDR3 length equals 12 residues. The V end lost 7 bases, the J end lost 6 bases, and 11 bases lay between the germline ends. CDR3 in DNA: TGTGCCAGCACCAGGGGCTCTGATACGCAGTATTTT. Residues: CASTRGSDTQYF.

V is TRBV6-1 and J is TRBJ2-7; 7 bases agree with TRBD1. Unmatched junction bases numbered 1, after V lost 6 bases and J lost 2 bases. Germline V gene data show CDR1 as MNHNS and CDR2 as SASEGT. This CDR3 contains 12 residues. CDR3 region: CASRQGAYEQYF. As DNA, the CDR3 is TGTGCCAGCAGGCAGGGGGCCTACGAGCAGTACTTC.

In the case of this clonotype: A junction end diverges from the germline sequence, so it may reflect a read error. This sequence joins TRBV4-1 and TRBJ2-3; D is tentatively TRBD1 or TRBD2 (6 bases each). CDR1 and CDR2 (germline): MGHRA, YSYEKL. The CDR3 consists of 15 residues. CDR3 in DNA: TGCGCCAGCAGTTATGTAGGGGGGAGCAAAGATACGCAGTATTTT. Its protein is CASSYVGGSKDTQYF.

The chain carries TRBV6-4 and TRBJ1-5; D is perhaps TRBD1 (6 bases). Trimming cost V 0 bases and J 2 bases, with 11 bases left between them. CDR1 is MRHNA and CDR2 is SNTAGT in the germline V gene. The CDR3 extends over 16 amino acids. The CDR3 loop is CASSDSTGVGNQPQHF. The CDR3 DNA is TGTGCCAGCAGTGACTCGACAGGAGTTGGCAATCAGCCCCAGCATTTT.

This sequence joins TRBV7-9 and TRBJ1-4, with unresolved D. Trimming pared 2 bases from V and 4 bases from J, leaving 8 bases between. Germline-derived CDR1 and CDR2 are SEHNR and FQNEAQ (reference sequence). The length of the CDR3 is 14 residues. As DNA, the CDR3 is TGTGCCAGCAGCTTAAACAGCCTTAATGAAAAACTGTTTTTT. Protein sequence: CASSLNSLNEKLFF.

This clonotype was observed once. V is TRBV28 and J is TRBJ2-7; no firm D call. Germline-derived CDR1 and CDR2 are MDHEN and SYDVKM. The CDR3 sequence is 13 residues long. V lost 2 bases to trimming and J lost 2 bases, with 7 bases between them. This CDR3 is CASSLQLAYEQYF. CDR3 in DNA: TGTGCCAGCAGTTTACAGTTGGCCTACGAGCAGTACTTC.

The V gene is TRBV20-1, the J gene TRBJ2-3; D may be TRBD2 (6 bases). Germline CDR1 is DFQATT and CDR2 is SNEGSKA (reference sequence). The CDR3 has 15 amino acids. V dropped 2 bases and J dropped 4 bases, with 16 bases sitting between them. The CDR3 DNA reads as TGCAGTGCTAGAAATTGGAGGGAGCGGGCAGATACGCAGTATTTT. Protein sequence: CSARNWRERADTQYF.

DNA of the CDR3: TGCAGTGCTAGGAACCTACAGGGCTACTATGGCTACACCTTC. Protein sequence: CSARNLQGYYGYTF. This chain uses TRBV20-1 with TRBJ1-2, with a possible D match to TRBD1 (6 bases). The germline V gene encodes CDR1 DFQATT and CDR2 SNEGSKA (reference sequence). Deletions cut 3 bases from V and 3 bases from J, with 14 bases between. CDR3 size: 14 residues.

The sample holds a few counts of this clonotype. The chain links TRBV14 to TRBJ1-2; unclear D gene. Germline V gene data show CDR1 as SGHDN and CDR2 as FVKESK. Trimming stripped 1 base from V and 4 bases from J, with 10 bases between. This CDR3 has 14 residues. The chain's CDR3 is CASSQVDGTYGYTF. CDR3 in DNA: TGTGCCAGCAGCCAAGTGGACGGTACCTATGGCTACACCTTC.